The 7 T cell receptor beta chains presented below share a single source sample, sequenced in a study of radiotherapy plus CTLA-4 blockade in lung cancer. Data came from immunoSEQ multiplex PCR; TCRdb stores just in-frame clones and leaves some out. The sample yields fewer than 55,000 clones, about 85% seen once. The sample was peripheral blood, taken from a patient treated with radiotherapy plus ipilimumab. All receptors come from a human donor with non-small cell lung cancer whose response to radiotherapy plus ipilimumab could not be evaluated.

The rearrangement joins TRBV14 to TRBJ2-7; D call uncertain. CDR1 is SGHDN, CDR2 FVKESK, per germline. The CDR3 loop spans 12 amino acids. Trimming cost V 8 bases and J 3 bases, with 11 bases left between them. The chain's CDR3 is CASGDGFYEQYF. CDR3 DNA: TGTGCCAGCGGAGATGGCTTCTACGAGCAGTACTTC. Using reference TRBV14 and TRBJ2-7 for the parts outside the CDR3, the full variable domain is EAGVTQFPSHSVIEKGQTVTLRCDPISGHDNLYWYRRVMGKEIKFLLHFVKESKQDESGMPNNRFLAERTGGTYSTLKVQPAELEDSGVYFCASGDGFYEQYFGPGTRLTVT.

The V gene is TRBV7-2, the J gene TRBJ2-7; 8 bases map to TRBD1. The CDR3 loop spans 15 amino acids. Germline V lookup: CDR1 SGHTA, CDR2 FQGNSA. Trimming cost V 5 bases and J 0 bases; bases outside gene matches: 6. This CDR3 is CASSLRTGSSYEQYF. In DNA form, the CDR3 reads TGTGCCAGCAGCCTAAGGACAGGGAGCTCCTACGAGCAGTACTTC.

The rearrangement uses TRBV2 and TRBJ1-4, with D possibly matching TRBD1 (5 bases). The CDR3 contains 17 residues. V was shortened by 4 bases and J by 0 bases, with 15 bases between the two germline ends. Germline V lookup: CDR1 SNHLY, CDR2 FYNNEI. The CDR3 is CASSVFDSASTNEKLFF. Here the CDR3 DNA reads TGTGCCAGCAGTGTTTTCGACAGTGCGTCAACTAATGAAAAACTGTTTTTT.

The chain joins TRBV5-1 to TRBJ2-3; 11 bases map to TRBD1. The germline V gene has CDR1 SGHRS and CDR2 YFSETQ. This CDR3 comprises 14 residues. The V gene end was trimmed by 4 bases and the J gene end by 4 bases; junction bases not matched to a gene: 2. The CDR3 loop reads CASSRDRGSDTQYF. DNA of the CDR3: TGCGCCAGCAGCCGGGACAGGGGGTCAGATACGCAGTATTTT. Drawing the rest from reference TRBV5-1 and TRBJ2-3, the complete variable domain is KAGVTQTPRYLIKTRGQQVTLSCSPISGHRSVSWYQQTPGQGLQFLFEYFSETQRNKGNFPGRFSGRQFSNSRSEMNVSTLELGDSALYLCASSRDRGSDTQYFGPGTRLTVL.

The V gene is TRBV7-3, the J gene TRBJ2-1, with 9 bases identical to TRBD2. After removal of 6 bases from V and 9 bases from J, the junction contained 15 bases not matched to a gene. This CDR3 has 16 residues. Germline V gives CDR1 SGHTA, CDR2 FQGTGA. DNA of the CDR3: TGTGCCAGCAGTCTAGGTAGCGGGAGAGGGAGCGGTGAGCAGTTCTTC. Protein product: CASSLGSGRGSGEQFF.

The CDR3 DNA reads TGTGCCAGCAGTTACTCGAACGAGGGGGCGCGGTATGGCTACACCTTC. This encodes CASSYSNEGARYGYTF. The chain carries TRBV6-5 and TRBJ1-2; 7 positions agree with TRBD1. Germline V gives CDR1 MNHEY, CDR2 SVGAGI. This CDR3 is built from 16 residues. V lost 0 bases, J lost 5 bases, and 9 bases stayed unmatched.

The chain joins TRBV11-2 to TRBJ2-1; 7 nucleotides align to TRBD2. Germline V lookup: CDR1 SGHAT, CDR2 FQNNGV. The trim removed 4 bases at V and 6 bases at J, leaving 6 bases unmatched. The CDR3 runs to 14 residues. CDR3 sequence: CASSSQGGLNEQFF. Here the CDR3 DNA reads TGTGCCAGCAGCTCGCAGGGAGGGCTCAATGAGCAGTTCTTC.